The clone carrying this T cell receptor (beta chain) has just one count. The data derive from a study of CD8+ T cells in alopecia areata. CDR1 and CDR2 (germline): SGHDT, YYEEEE. Trimming took 1 base from V and 2 from J, leaving 15 bases between them. There are 16 residues in the CDR3. Stated treatment: oral pan-JAK inhibitor, 5-10 mg twice daily. Sequencing relied on a cDNA template that was reverse transcribed from extracted RNA. Profiling relied on immunoSEQ multiplex PCR, and the TCRdb table lists in-frame clones only, not all of them. Among 190,000 or so clones, around 50% were seen once, and the ten largest hold 10% to 15%.

This chain links TRBV5-6 with TRBJ1-1; D is unclear. This clonotype was obtained from a human donor with alopecia areata. Sequencing used CD8+ T cells sorted from blood, obtained at week 24, from a patient treated with tofacitinib. CDR3 in DNA: TGTGCCAGCAGCTTGCCTCCAAGGGTGATAAACACTGAAGCTTTCTTT. Its translation: CASSLPPRVINTEAFF.